This record concerns one T cell receptor beta chain sequence. It lacks a known antigen. No qualities accompany the bases; no much larger clone lies one base away. Patients with a history of autoimmune disease or receiving systemic immunosuppression were excluded from the trial. Peripheral blood for TCR sequencing was collected from all dose cohorts at baseline, on cycle 4 day 1, and on cycle 7 day 1. Samples came from an open-label, multicenter, first-in-human phase I dose-escalation trial of ivuxolimab. Adults with locally advanced or metastatic head and neck squamous cell, hepatocellular, melanoma or renal cell carcinoma were enrolled in the trial. Before TCR sequencing, CD4+ T cells and CD8+ T cells were sorted from peripheral blood as separate populations. The sample originates from a study of OX40 agonist ivuxolimab in advanced cancers. Regarding the research as a whole: Ivuxolimab, which targeted the costimulatory receptor OX40 (CD134), was an agonistic, fully human IgG2 monoclonal antibody. Intravenous ivuxolimab was administered to patients every 2 weeks at six dose levels: 0.01, 0.1, 0.3, 1.5, 3 and 10 mg/kg. Among the approximately 54 dose-escalation patients, 19 had hepatocellular carcinoma, 15 or so melanoma, 9 renal cell carcinoma and 9 head and neck cancer. In the dose-escalation cohort, 82.7% of patients were male, and the mean age was roughly 60 years, with a range of about 23 to 85. Patients were allowed to have had prior anti-PD-1, anti-PD-L1 or anti-CTLA-4 therapy, and around 40% of the dose-escalation patients had previously received checkpoint inhibitors. Partial responses occurred in three dose-escalation patients: two with cutaneous melanoma and one with hepatocellular carcinoma. The point of sequencing TCRbeta in the periphery was to test whether ivuxolimab changed TCR sequence diversity and drove clonal T-cell expansion. The paper describes the monotherapy dose-escalation part (N of about 50 patients) of the phase I trial of ivuxolimab. Overall results and qualifications from the work: On average, CD8+ T cells showed more expanded clones than CD4+ T cells after ivuxolimab. In the 0.1-3.0 mg/kg groups, partial responders were among the patients with the lowest normalized peripheral clonal expansion, particularly in CD8+ T cells. Low levels of normalized T-cell clonal expansion were also shown by some nonresponding patients. Clonal expansion of both CD4+ and CD8+ blood T cells was observed from baseline to week 6 at doses 0.1 to 3.0 mg/kg. Which antigens the clonally expanded peripheral T cells were specific for was not determined.

For CDR1 and CDR2, the germline V gene (reference sequence) lists LNHDA and SQIVND. V ends up 4 bases short and J 2 bases short, with an unmatched junction base count of 10. The CDR3 runs 16 amino acids, cysteine and phenylalanine included. Solely the CDR3 DNA is kept, with 48 bases framed from the first base. Genomic DNA was isolated from the sorted cells so that the TCRbeta CDR3 region could be sequenced. TCRbeta CDR3 regions were sequenced using the immunoSEQ Assay. Imported from immuneACCESS, the table was reduced by TCRdb to in-frame sequences with V and J called. These copies leave out some clones; in studies compared against another copy, an unresolved V gene accounts for under half, and the cause of the remainder is not known. This sample is represented by about 80,000 clones; about 83% of them were singletons. The ten largest account for 20% to 25% of the sample.

The sequencing here drew on CD4+ or CD8+ T cells sorted from blood, taken in a trial of the OX40 agonist ivuxolimab. The origin of this receptor is an adult with an advanced solid tumor such as melanoma, head and neck, liver or kidney cancer. The rearrangement joined TRBV19 to TRBJ2-5, with 7 middle bases fitting TRBD1. The CDR3 here reads CASSSHRGSGQETQYF. The nucleotide sequence is TGTGCCAGTAGTAGCCACAGGGGTTCGGGGCAAGAGACCCAGTACTTC. Here the CDR3 is joined to the reference TRBV19 and TRBJ2-5 genes, and the full variable domain is: DGGITQSPKYLFRKEGQNVTLSCEQNLNHDAMYWYRQDPGQGLRLIYYSQIVNDFQKGDIAEGYSVSREKKESFPLTVTSAQKNPTAFYLCASSSHRGSGQETQYFGPGTRLLVL.